Reported below is one TCR beta chain. CDR3 length equals 17 residues. Germline V gene sequence: CDR1 MNHNS, CDR2 SASEGT. The trim removed 4 bases at V and 7 bases at J, leaving 12 bases unmatched. The data derive from a study of cytomegalovirus exposure and HLA in healthy donors. The study ran its PCR with 60 Vbeta and 13 Jbeta primers. TCRdb's copy holds only in-frame clones and misses some; the assay was immunoSEQ multiplex PCR. Here the sample spans about 160,000 clones, roughly 80% being singletons. The TCR was taken from a male donor in good health and CMV-seropositive. This chain uses TRBV6-1 with TRBJ1-6, with TRBD1 matching 8 bases. Sample: PBMCs. The CDR3 loop is CASSAGPTGGGNSPLHF. CDR3 sequence (DNA): TGTGCCAGCAGTGCCGGACCTACAGGGGGAGGCAATTCACCCCTCCACTTT.